This note documents a single T cell receptor beta chain sequence. V was pared by 5 bases and J by 7 bases, with 14 bases between. CDR1 SNHLY and CDR2 FYNNEI come from the germline V gene. This CDR3 has 13 amino acids. The protocol was immunoSEQ multiplex PCR, while the TCRdb copy is restricted to in-frame clones and leaves out a portion. The sample carries approximately 260,000 clones, around 88% recorded once. This entry is derived from a study of blood T cell repertoires in COVID-19. Study at large: Sites in the United States, Italy and Spain provided acute and convalescent COVID-19 samples.

The clonotype originates from a woman in her 40s with acute COVID-19. This rearrangement joins TRBV2 to TRBJ1-2; D unclear. The sequencing sample was made of PBMCs or T cells enriched from blood (not recorded which). The CDR3 region has the DNA TGTGCCAGCAGTATCTCCTACCGGAGTGGCTACACCTTC. It is translated as CASSISYRSGYTF.